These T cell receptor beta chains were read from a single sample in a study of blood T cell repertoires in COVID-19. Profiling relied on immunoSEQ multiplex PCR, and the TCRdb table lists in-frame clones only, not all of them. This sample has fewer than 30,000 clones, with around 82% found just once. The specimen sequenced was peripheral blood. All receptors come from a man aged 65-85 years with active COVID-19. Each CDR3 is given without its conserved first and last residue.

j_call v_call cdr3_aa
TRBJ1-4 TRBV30 AWSQLTVASNEKLF
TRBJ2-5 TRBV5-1 ASSPGLQGTQY
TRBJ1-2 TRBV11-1 ASSFAQGQDGYT
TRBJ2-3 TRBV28 ASIAGGPVDTQY
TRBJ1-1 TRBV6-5 ASSSPLGQEGWRAF
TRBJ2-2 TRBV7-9 ASSSSGGAITGELF
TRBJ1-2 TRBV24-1 ATSDWGSEDGYT
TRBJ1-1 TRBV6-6 ASSLPGSGGMNTEAF
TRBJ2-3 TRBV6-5 ASSYASRGSTDTQY
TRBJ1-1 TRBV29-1 SVRLDAGTEAF
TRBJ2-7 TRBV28 ASSFSRGSRYEQY
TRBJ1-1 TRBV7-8 ASSFKGRAVDTEAF
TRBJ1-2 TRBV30 AWSVGQGAGGYT
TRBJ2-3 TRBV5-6 ASSPAGGVTDTQY
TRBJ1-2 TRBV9 ASSGGQGGLYT
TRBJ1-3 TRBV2 ASRETAFSGNTIY
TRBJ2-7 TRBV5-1 ARGDGGAITD
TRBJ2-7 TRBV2 ASSEGQGGAYEQY
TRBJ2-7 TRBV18 ASSGQGIAYEQY
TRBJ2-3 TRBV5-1 ASSFPLSGQESTDTQY
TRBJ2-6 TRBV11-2 ASSWGDSGANVLT
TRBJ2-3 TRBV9 ASSSSLRASGGTDTQY
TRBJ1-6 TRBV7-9 ASSFTGPGDSPLH
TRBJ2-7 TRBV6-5 ASSYGTSGYEQY
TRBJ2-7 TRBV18 ASSPREGSTYEQY
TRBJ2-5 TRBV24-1 ATSDSFEGKRETQY
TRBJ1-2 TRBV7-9 ASSGGQGYGYT
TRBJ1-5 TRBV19 ASSGTSIPQH
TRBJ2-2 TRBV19 ASSIEAGLPTGELF
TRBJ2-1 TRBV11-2 ASSPEGLRSYNEQF
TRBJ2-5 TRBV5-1 ASSPLAGLQETQY
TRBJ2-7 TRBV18 ASSRLAGEYEQY
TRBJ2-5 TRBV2 ASSGQGVKETQY
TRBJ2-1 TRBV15 ATSKDTYNEQF
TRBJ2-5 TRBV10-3 AISDTGIRETQY
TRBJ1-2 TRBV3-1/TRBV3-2 ASSQDPPSTANYGYT
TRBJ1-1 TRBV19 ASSMVDRVTEAF
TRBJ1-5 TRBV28 ASSLETGDPRPQH
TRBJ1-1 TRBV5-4 ASSLRQGTGAF
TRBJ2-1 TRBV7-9 ASSLASGGSSYNEQF